Sequencing of this T cell receptor (beta chain) was carried out in a study of OX40 agonist ivuxolimab in advanced cancers. Study as a whole: Aged 23 to 79 with a mean of approximately 60 years, they were roughly 83% male.

Study-wide results and caveats: The authors did not determine the antigen specificity of the expanded peripheral T cells. Expanded clones tended on average to be more numerous among CD8+ T cells than CD4+.

Comment on this clone: Antigen unknown.

Collection of blood occurred at baseline, at cycle 4 day 1, and at cycle 7 day 1. Produced via immunoSEQ multiplex PCR; TCRdb's table is partial and in-frame only. The sample consists of 60,000 to 75,000 clones, about 86% of them appearing once. CDR1 is SGHTS, CDR2 YDEGEE, per germline. Trimming stripped 3 bases from V and 5 bases from J, with 6 bases between. The CDR3 extends over 12 amino acids. The chain couples TRBV5-8 to TRBJ1-5; D uncertain. This TCR was sampled from an adult with an advanced solid tumor such as melanoma, head and neck, liver or kidney cancer. The starting material was CD4+ or CD8+ T cells sorted from blood, obtained in a trial of the OX40 agonist ivuxolimab. CDR3 sequence (DNA): TGTGCCAGCAGCTACCGGGATCAGCCCCAGCATTTT. Translated: CASSYRDQPQHF.